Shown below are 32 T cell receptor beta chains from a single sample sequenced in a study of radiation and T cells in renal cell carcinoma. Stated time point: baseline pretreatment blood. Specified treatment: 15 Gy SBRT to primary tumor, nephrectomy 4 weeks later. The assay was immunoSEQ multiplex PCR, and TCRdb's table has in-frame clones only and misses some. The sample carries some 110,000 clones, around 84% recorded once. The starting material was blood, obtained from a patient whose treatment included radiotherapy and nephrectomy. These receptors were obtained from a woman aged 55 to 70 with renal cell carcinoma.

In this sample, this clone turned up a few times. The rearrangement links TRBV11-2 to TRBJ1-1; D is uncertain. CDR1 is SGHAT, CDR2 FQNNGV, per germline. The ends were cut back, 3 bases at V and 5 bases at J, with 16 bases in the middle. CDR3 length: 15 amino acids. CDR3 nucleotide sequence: TGTGCCAGCAGCTTCTCCGGGAGCCAGGAAACTGAAGCTTTCTTT. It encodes CASSFSGSQETEAFF.

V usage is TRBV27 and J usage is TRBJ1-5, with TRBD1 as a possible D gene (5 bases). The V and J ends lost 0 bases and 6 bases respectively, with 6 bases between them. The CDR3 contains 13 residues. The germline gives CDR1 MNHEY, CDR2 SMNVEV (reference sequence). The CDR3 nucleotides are TGTGCCAGCAGTTTATCTGGGGGTCAGCCCCAGCATTTT. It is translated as CASSLSGGQPQHF.

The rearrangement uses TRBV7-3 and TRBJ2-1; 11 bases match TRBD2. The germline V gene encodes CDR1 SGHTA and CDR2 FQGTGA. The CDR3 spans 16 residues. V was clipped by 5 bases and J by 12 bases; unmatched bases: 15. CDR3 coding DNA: TGTGCCAGCAGCCTTACATGGAGTAGCGGGGGGGCGCTGCAGTTCTTC. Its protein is CASSLTWSSGGALQFF.

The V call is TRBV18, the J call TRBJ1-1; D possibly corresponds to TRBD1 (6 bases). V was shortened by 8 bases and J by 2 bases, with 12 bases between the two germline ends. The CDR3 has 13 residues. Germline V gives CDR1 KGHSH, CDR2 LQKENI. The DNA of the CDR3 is TGTGCCAGCCACGAGGGGGGCAACACTGAAGCTTTCTTT. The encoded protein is CASHEGGNTEAFF.

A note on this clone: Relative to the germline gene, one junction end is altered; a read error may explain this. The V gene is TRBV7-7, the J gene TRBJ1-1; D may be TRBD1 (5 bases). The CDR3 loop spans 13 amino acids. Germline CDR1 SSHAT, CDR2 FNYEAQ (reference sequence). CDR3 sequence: CASSSGRDTEAFF. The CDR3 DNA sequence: TGTGCTAGCAGCTCAGGGAGGGACACTGAAGCTTTCTTT.

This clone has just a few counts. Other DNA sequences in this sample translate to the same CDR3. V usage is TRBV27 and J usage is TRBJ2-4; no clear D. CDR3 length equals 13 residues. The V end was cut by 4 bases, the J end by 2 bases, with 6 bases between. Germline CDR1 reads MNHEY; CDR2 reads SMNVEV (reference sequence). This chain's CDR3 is CASSYGPKNIQYF. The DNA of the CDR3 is TGTGCCAGCAGTTATGGCCCCAAAAACATTCAGTACTTC.

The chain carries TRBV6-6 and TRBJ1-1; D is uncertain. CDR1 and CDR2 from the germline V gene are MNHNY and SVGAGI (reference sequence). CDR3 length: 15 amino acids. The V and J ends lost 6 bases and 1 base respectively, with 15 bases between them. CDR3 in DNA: TGTGCCAGCAGCCCAACGGCGGGCGGGAACACTGAAGCTTTCTTT. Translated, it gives CASSPTAGGNTEAFF.

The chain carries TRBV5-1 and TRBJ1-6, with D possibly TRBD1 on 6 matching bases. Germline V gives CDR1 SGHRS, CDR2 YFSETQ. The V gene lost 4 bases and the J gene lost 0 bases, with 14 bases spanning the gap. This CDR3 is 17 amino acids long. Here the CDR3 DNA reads TGCGCCAGCAGCGCCGGGGGCACCAGCTCCTATAATTCACCCCTCCACTTT. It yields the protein CASSAGGTSSYNSPLHF.

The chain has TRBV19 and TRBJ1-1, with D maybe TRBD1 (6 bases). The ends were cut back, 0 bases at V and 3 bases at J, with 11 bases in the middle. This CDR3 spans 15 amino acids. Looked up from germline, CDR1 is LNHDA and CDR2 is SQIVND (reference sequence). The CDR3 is CASSIETGLYTEAFF. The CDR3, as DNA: TGTGCCAGTAGTATAGAAACAGGGTTGTACACTGAAGCTTTCTTT.

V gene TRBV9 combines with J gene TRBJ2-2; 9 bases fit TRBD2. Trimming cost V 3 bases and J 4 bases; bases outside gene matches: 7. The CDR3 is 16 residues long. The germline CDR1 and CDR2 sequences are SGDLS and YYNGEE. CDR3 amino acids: CASSGPLAGSTGELFF. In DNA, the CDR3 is TGTGCCAGCAGCGGACCTCTAGCGGGATCCACCGGGGAGCTGTTTTTT.

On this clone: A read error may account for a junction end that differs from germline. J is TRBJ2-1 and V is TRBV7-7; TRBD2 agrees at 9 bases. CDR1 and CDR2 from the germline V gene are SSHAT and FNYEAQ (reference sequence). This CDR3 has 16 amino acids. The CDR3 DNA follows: TGTGCTAGCAGCTTAAGAGCGGGGGGTTCCTACAATGAGCAGTTCTTC. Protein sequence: CASSLRAGGSYNEQFF.

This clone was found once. The CDR3, as DNA: TGTGCCAGCAGCCAGAGTCTGACAGGGACTGGAAACACCATATATTTT. Translation gives CASSQSLTGTGNTIYF. The chain links TRBV14 to TRBJ1-3; 7 nucleotides line up with TRBD1. The length of the CDR3 is 16 residues. Trimming removed 3 bases from V and 2 bases from J; junction bases left unmatched: 7. Germline V gene data show CDR1 as SGHDN and CDR2 as FVKESK.

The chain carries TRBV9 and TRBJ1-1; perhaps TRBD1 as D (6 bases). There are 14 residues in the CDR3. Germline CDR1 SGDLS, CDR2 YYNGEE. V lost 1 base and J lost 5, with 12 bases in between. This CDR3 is CASSVRRQGTEAFF. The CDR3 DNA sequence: TGTGCCAGCAGCGTAAGACGTCAGGGGACTGAAGCTTTCTTT.

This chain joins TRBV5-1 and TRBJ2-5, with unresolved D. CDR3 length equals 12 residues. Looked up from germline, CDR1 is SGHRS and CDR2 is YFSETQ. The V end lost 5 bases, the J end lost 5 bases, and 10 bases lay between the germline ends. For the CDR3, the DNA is TGCGCCAGCAGGGAAGGGTGGGAGACCCAGTACTTC. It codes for CASREGWETQYF.

Written as DNA, the CDR3 is TGTGCCAGCTCTACCTTTCCCGGTGCGGGGGAGAACACTGAAGCTTTCTTT. As protein: CASSTFPGAGENTEAFF. The chain has TRBV28 and TRBJ1-1; a possible D gene is TRBD1 (5 bases). The CDR3 consists of 17 residues. The germline V gene encodes CDR1 MDHEN and CDR2 SYDVKM. The ends were cut back, 8 bases at V and 1 base at J, with 23 bases in the middle.

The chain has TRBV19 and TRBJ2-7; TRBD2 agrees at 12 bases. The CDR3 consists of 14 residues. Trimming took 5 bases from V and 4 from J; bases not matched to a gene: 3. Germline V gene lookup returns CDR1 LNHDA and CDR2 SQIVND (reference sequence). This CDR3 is CASSPGTSGYEQYF. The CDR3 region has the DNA TGTGCCAGTAGTCCGGGGACTAGCGGGTACGAGCAGTACTTC.

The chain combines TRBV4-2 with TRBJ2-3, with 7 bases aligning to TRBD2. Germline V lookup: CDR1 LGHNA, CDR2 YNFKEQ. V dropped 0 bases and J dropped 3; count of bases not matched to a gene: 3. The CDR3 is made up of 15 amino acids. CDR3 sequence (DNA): TGTGCCAGCAGCCAAGATCTAGCGGAAACAGATACGCAGTATTTT. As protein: CASSQDLAETDTQYF.

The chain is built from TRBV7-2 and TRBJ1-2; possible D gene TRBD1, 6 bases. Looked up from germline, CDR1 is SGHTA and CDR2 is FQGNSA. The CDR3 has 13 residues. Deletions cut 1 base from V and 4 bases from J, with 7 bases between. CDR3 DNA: TGTGCCAGCAGCTTAGACAGGGTCTATGGCTACACCTTC. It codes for CASSLDRVYGYTF. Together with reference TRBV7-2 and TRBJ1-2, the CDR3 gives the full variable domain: GAGVSQSPSNKVTEKGKDVELRCDPISGHTALYWYRQSLGQGLEFLIYFQGNSAPDKSGLPSDRFSAERTGGSVSTLTIQRTQQEDSAVYLCASSLDRVYGYTFGSGTRLTVV.

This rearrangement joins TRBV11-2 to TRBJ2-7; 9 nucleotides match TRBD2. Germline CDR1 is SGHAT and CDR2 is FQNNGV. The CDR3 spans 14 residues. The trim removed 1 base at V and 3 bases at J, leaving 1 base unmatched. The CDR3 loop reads CASSLVTSGYEQYF. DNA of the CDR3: TGTGCCAGCAGCTTAGTGACTAGCGGCTACGAGCAGTACTTC.

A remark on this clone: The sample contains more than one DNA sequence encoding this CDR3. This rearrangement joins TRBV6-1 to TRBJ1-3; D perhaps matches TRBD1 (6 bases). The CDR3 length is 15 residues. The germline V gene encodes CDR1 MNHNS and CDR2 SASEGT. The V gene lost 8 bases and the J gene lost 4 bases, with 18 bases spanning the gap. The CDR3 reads CASSGDRGVGNTIYF. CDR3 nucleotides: TGTGCCAGCTCAGGGGATAGAGGGGTAGGAAACACCATATATTTT.

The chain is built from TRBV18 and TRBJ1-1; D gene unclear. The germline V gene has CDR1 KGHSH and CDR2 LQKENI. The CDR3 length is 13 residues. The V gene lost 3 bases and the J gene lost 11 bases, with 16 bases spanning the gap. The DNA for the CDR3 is TGTGCCAGCTCACCGGCCGGGCAGGCGTCGGCTTTCTTT. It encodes CASSPAGQASAFF. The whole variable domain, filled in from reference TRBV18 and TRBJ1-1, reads NAGVMQNPRHLVRRRGQEARLRCSPMKGHSHVYWYRQLPEEGLKFMVYLQKENIIDESGMPKERFSAEFPKEGPSILRIQQVVRGDSAAYFCASSPAGQASAFFGQGTRLTVV.

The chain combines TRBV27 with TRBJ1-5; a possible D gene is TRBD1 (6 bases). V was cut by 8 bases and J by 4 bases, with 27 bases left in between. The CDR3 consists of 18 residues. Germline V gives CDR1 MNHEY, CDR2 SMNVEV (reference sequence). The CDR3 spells CASRPLLSTAGENQPQHF. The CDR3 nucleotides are TGTGCCAGCCGGCCTTTGCTGTCTACGGCAGGGGAAAATCAGCCCCAGCATTTT.

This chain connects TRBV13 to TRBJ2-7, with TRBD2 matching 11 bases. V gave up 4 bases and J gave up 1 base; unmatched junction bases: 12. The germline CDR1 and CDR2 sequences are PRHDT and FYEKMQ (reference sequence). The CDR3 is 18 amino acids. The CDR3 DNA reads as TGTGCCAGCAGCTCCCTCCTAGCGGGGGGCATCTCATCCTACGAGCAGTACTTC. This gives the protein CASSSLLAGGISSYEQYF.

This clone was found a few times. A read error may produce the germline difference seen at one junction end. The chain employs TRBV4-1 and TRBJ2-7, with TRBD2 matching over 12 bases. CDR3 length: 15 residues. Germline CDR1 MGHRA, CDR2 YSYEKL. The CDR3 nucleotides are TGCGCCAGCAGCCAAGATCGGACTAGCGGGATGGAGCAGAACTTC. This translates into CASSQDRTSGMEQNF.

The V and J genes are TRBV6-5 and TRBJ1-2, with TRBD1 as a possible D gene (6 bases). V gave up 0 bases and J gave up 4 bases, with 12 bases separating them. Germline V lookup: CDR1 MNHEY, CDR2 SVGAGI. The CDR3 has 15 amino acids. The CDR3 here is CASSYSGGAIYGYTF. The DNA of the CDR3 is TGTGCCAGCAGTTACTCGGGGGGGGCGATCTATGGCTACACCTTC.

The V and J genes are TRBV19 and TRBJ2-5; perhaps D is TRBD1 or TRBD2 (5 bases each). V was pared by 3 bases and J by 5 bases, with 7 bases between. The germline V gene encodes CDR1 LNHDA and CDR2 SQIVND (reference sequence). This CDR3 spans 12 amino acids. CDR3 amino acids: CASSIGGETQYF. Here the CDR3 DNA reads TGTGCCAGTAGTATTGGGGGTGAGACCCAGTACTTC.

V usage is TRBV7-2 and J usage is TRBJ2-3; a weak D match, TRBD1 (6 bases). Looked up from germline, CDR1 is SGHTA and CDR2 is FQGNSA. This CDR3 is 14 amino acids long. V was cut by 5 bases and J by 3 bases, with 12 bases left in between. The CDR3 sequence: CASSQIRGTDTQYF. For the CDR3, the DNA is TGTGCCAGCAGCCAAATCAGGGGAACAGATACGCAGTATTTT. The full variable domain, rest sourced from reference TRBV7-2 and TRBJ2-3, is GAGVSQSPSNKVTEKGKDVELRCDPISGHTALYWYRQSLGQGLEFLIYFQGNSAPDKSGLPSDRFSAERTGGSVSTLTIQRTQQEDSAVYLCASSQIRGTDTQYFGPGTRLTVL.

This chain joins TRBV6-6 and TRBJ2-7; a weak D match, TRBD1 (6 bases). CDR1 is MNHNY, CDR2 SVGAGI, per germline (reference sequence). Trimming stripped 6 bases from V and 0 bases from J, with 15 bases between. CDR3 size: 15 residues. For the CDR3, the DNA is TGTGCCAGCAGGGGTATCAGGGGTTCCTCCTACGAGCAGTACTTC. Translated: CASRGIRGSSYEQYF.

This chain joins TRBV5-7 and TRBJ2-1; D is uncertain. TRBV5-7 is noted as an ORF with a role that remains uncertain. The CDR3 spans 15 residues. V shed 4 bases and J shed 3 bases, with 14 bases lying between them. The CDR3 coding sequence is TGTGCCAGCAGCCCCCCCCTATACAGCTACAATGAGCAGTTCTTC. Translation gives CASSPPLYSYNEQFF.

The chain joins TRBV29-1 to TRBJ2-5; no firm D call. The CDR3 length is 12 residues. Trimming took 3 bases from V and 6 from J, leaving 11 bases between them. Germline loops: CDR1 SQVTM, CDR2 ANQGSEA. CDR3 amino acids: CSVDTGPKTQYF. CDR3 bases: TGCAGCGTTGACACGGGTCCTAAGACCCAGTACTTC.

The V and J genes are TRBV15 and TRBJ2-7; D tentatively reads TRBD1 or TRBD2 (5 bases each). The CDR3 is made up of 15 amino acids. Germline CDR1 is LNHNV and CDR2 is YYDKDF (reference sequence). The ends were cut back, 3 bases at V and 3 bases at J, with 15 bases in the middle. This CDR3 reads CATSSSGGHNYEQYF. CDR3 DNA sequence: TGTGCCACCAGCAGCTCCGGAGGACATAACTACGAGCAGTACTTC.

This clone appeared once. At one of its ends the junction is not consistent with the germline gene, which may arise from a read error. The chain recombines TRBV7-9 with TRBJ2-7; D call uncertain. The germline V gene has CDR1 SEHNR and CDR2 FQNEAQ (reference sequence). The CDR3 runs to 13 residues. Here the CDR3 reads CASSLENSYERYF. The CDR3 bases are TGTGCCAGCAGCTTGGAGAACTCCTACGAGCGGTACTTC.